One and the same sample provided the 27 T cell receptor beta chains below, sequenced in a study of OX40 agonist ivuxolimab in advanced cancers. Method: immunoSEQ multiplex PCR; TCRdb's copy keeps in-frame clones and lacks some. Of roughly 11,000 clones in the sample, 65% to 75% were seen once. Specimen: CD4+ or CD8+ T cells sorted from blood, collected in a trial of the OX40 agonist ivuxolimab. The origin of the receptors is an adult with an advanced solid tumor such as melanoma, head and neck, liver or kidney cancer.

The V gene is TRBV4-3, the J gene TRBJ2-1; 11 bases agree with TRBD2. Trimming at V came to 8 bases and at J to 8 bases, leaving 11 bases not matched to a gene. Per the germline V gene, CDR1 is LGHNA and CDR2 is YSLEER. CDR3 size: 15 residues. CDR3 coding DNA: TGCGCCAGCTCCCCCGAGACTAGCGGGATTTATGAGCAGTTCTTC. This encodes CASSPETSGIYEQFF.

The CDR3 sequence is CASSGDSGRVTDTQYF. CDR3 DNA: TGTGCCAGCAGTGGAGATAGCGGGAGGGTCACAGATACGCAGTATTTT. The V gene is TRBV2, the J gene TRBJ2-3, with 11 bases matching TRBD2. CDR3 length: 16 amino acids. Germline lookup yields CDR1 SNHLY and CDR2 FYNNEI. Trimming at V came to 4 bases and at J to 2 bases, leaving 5 bases not matched to a gene.

The rearrangement joins TRBV7-8 to TRBJ2-1; maybe TRBD2 (6 bases). V was trimmed by 2 bases and J by 15 bases, leaving 20 bases between them. The CDR3 has 14 amino acids. Germline V lookup: CDR1 SGHVS, CDR2 FQNEAQ. CDR3 amino acids: CASSLSFLARNSFF. DNA for the CDR3: TGTGCCAGCAGCTTATCTTTCCTAGCGAGGAATTCGTTCTTC.

The chain joins TRBV27 to TRBJ2-5; a possible D gene is TRBD1 (5 bases). Germline loops: CDR1 MNHEY, CDR2 SMNVEV (reference sequence). This CDR3 is built from 14 residues. Deletions cut 3 bases from V and 5 bases from J, with 13 bases between. CDR3 nucleotides: TGTGCCAGCAGTTTCCTAGGGGCCAAGGAGACCCAGTACTTC. Amino acids: CASSFLGAKETQYF.

The V and J genes are TRBV7-9 and TRBJ1-1; D remains unclear. The germline gives CDR1 SEHNR, CDR2 FQNEAQ (reference sequence). Trimming pared 2 bases from V and 3 bases from J, leaving 4 bases between. The CDR3 runs to 12 residues. CDR3 region: CASSLRDTEAFF. The CDR3 coding sequence is TGTGCCAGCAGCTTACGAGACACTGAAGCTTTCTTT.

The chain recombines TRBV6-5 with TRBJ1-3, with D unresolved. V shed 2 bases and J shed 0 bases, with 11 bases lying between them. CDR1 and CDR2 (germline): MNHEY, SVGAGI. The CDR3 runs to 16 residues. The chain's CDR3 is CASSYAASTSGNTIYF. The CDR3 DNA reads TGTGCCAGCAGTTACGCCGCATCGACCTCTGGAAACACCATATATTTT.

The chain recombines TRBV30 with TRBJ1-6; 9 nucleotides align to TRBD1. The CDR3 is 14 residues long. The ends lost 6 bases at V and 9 bases at J; junction bases unmatched: 9. Germline-derived CDR1 and CDR2 are GTSNPN and SVGIG (reference sequence). In DNA form, the CDR3 reads TGTGCCTGTATACAGGGGGCAGCGGCTTCACCCCTCCACTTT. It encodes CACIQGAAASPLHF. Together with reference TRBV30 and TRBJ1-6, the CDR3 gives the full variable domain: SQTIHQWPATLVQPVGSPLSLECTVEGTSNPNLYWYRQAAGRGLQLLFYSVGIGQISSEVPQNLSASRPQDRQFILSSKKLLLSDSGFYLCACIQGAAASPLHFGNGTRLTVT.

V usage is TRBV13 and J usage is TRBJ2-7; a possible D gene is TRBD1 (7 bases). CDR3 length equals 14 residues. Germline V gene lookup returns CDR1 PRHDT and CDR2 FYEKMQ (reference sequence). Trimming took off 5 bases at V and 9 bases at J, with 20 bases between the two ends. CDR3 nucleotides: TGTGCCAGCAGCGCGGGACAGACTCCTACTGGGCAGTACTTC. Translated, it gives CASSAGQTPTGQYF.

This chain joins TRBV5-4 and TRBJ2-1, with D perhaps TRBD2 (5 bases). With 3 bases removed from V and 1 base from J, the gap between germline ends came to 8 bases. The CDR3 loop spans 14 amino acids. Germline loops: CDR1 SGHNT, CDR2 YYREEE (reference sequence). The CDR3: CASSSRESYNEQFF. The DNA for the CDR3 is TGTGCCAGCAGCTCCCGGGAATCCTACAATGAGCAGTTCTTC.

This sequence joins TRBV7-8 and TRBJ2-5; 7 bases are shared with TRBD1. The germline gives CDR1 SGHVS, CDR2 FQNEAQ. V lost 4 bases and J lost 0; bases outside the gene matches: 5. This CDR3 comprises 15 residues. CDR3 DNA sequence: TGTGCCAGCAGCTCACCACAGGGGTACCAAGAGACCCAGTACTTC. Its translation: CASSSPQGYQETQYF. The full variable domain, completed using reference TRBV7-8 and TRBJ2-5, is GAGVSQSPRYKVAKRGQDVALRCDPISGHVSLFWYQQALGQGPEFLTYFQNEAQLDKSGLPSDRFFAERPEGSVSTLKIQRTQQEDSAVYLCASSSPQGYQETQYFGPGTRLLVL.

This rearrangement joins TRBV9 to TRBJ2-1; 8 positions match TRBD1. This CDR3 comprises 16 residues. Looked up from germline, CDR1 is SGDLS and CDR2 is YYNGEE. V lost 4 bases, J lost 8 bases, and 14 bases stayed unmatched. CDR3 amino acids: CASSRLTGEFYDEQFF. The CDR3 DNA is TGTGCCAGCAGCCGTTTGACAGGGGAGTTTTATGATGAGCAGTTCTTC.

This sequence joins TRBV19 and TRBJ2-3, with D possibly TRBD2 on 6 matching bases. CDR1 is LNHDA and CDR2 is SQIVND in the germline V gene (reference sequence). The CDR3 is 15 residues long. V was clipped by 4 bases and J by 5 bases, with 16 bases between them. CDR3 sequence reads: CASSTPFPGLDTQYF. CDR3 nucleotide sequence: TGTGCCAGTAGTACCCCATTTCCGGGACTAGATACGCAGTATTTT.

The chain links TRBV2 to TRBJ1-5; unclear D gene. V shed 5 bases and J shed 7 bases, with 18 bases lying between them. The germline gives CDR1 SNHLY, CDR2 FYNNEI. The length of the CDR3 is 15 residues. The DNA of the CDR3 is TGTGCCAGCAGTTTCCTGGACGACGAGGGACAGCCCCAGCATTTT. This encodes CASSFLDDEGQPQHF. The full variable domain, completed using reference TRBV2 and TRBJ1-5, is EPEVTQTPSHQVTQMGQEVILRCVPISNHLYFYWYRQILGQKVEFLVSFYNNEISEKSEIFDDQFSVERPDGSNFTLKIRSTKLEDSAMYFCASSFLDDEGQPQHFGDGTRLSIL.

This clone has just a few counts. This chain uses TRBV6-4 with TRBJ2-1; 11 nucleotides agree with TRBD1. J lost 3 bases, V lost 3 bases, and 4 bases had no gene match. Germline V lookup: CDR1 MRHNA, CDR2 SNTAGT. CDR3 length: 16 residues. This CDR3 is CASSETGTGGYNEQFF. As DNA, the CDR3 is TGTGCCAGCAGTGAGACCGGGACAGGGGGCTACAATGAGCAGTTCTTC.

The chain couples TRBV21-1 to TRBJ2-7; TRBD2, the table's D call, lacks a check against the DNA. TRBV21-1 is described as a pseudogene. CDR3 length: 15 residues. The CDR3 sequence is CASSKALEAPIKKYF. CDR3 coding DNA: TGTGCCAGCAGCAAAGCGTTGGAGGCACCAATCAAGAAGTACTTC.

The V and J genes are TRBV7-3 and TRBJ2-5, with a possible D match to TRBD1 (6 bases). The CDR3 contains 14 residues. The germline V gene has CDR1 SGHTA and CDR2 FQGTGA. V lost 5 bases and J 1 base, leaving 11 bases between the germline ends. CDR3 in amino acids: CASSLRDTQETQYF. DNA of the CDR3: TGTGCCAGCAGCCTCCGGGACACCCAAGAGACCCAGTACTTC.

V and J are TRBV7-9 and TRBJ2-1, with D perhaps assigned TRBD1 or TRBD2 (5 bases each). The germline CDR1 and CDR2 sequences are SEHNR and FQNEAQ (reference sequence). Between the trimmed V and J ends, which lost 4 bases and 5 bases, there was a span of 9 bases. This CDR3 is 13 amino acids long. CDR3 DNA: TGTGCCAGCAGCTGGGACCCCGACAATGAGCAGTTCTTC. This translates into CASSWDPDNEQFF.

The chain has TRBV28 and TRBJ2-1; a possible D gene is TRBD1 (5 bases). Germline values: CDR1 MDHEN, CDR2 SYDVKM. This CDR3 comprises 14 residues. V was trimmed by 6 bases and J by 6 bases, leaving 15 bases between them. The CDR3 region is CASSRVQGPNEQFF. CDR3 nucleotide sequence: TGTGCCAGCAGCAGGGTGCAGGGCCCCAATGAGCAGTTCTTC. Full variable domain (missing parts from reference TRBV28 and TRBJ2-1): DVKVTQSSRYLVKRTGEKVFLECVQDMDHENMFWYRQDPGLGLRLIYFSYDVKMKEKGDIPEGYSVSREKKERFSLILESASTNQTSMYLCASSRVQGPNEQFFGPGTRLTVL.

The genes are TRBV4-2 and TRBJ2-7; 11 bases fit TRBD2. Germline-derived CDR1 and CDR2 are LGHNA and YNFKEQ. The CDR3 is made up of 15 amino acids. Unmatched junction bases numbered 9, after V lost 5 bases and J lost 6 bases. The CDR3: CASSELAGDSGEQYF. CDR3 DNA: TGTGCCAGCAGCGAACTAGCGGGAGATTCGGGCGAGCAGTACTTC.

The chain uses TRBV2 and TRBJ2-1, with 9 bases identical to TRBD2. Trimming removed 2 bases from V and 7 bases from J; junction bases left unmatched: 6. Germline V gives CDR1 SNHLY, CDR2 FYNNEI. This CDR3 contains 15 residues. The CDR3 nucleotides read TGTGCCAGCAGTGAACGGGCGGGAGGGGGGAATGAGCAGTTCTTC. Translating gives CASSERAGGGNEQFF.

The CDR3 bases are TGTGCCAGCAGTTTAGTAGCGAGCTACAATGAGCAGTTCTTC. This codes for CASSLVASYNEQFF. The V and J genes are TRBV27 and TRBJ2-1, with TRBD2 as a possible D gene (5 bases). V lost 2 bases and J 3 bases, leaving 8 bases between the germline ends. The CDR3 contains 14 residues. Germline V lookup: CDR1 MNHEY, CDR2 SMNVEV (reference sequence).

The chain joins TRBV29-1 to TRBJ1-1, with D possibly TRBD1 on 6 matching bases. The CDR3 runs to 13 residues. V lost 3 bases and J lost 5, with 13 bases in between. Per the germline V gene, CDR1 is SQVTM and CDR2 is ANQGSEA. The CDR3 here is CSVDGGAWTEAFF. As DNA, the CDR3 is TGCAGCGTTGATGGGGGGGCTTGGACTGAAGCTTTCTTT.

The chain has TRBV6-6 and TRBJ1-1; perhaps TRBD1 as D (6 bases). The CDR3 totals 13 residues. Trimming removed 7 bases from V and 7 bases from J, with 16 bases in between. Germline-derived CDR1 and CDR2 are MNHNY and SVGAGI (reference sequence). CDR3 DNA sequence: TGTGCCAGCACCATGGGGGGGGGCGGTGAAGCTTTCTTT. Its protein product is CASTMGGGGEAFF.

This chain joins TRBV5-1 and TRBJ2-3; 10 nucleotides align to TRBD2. This CDR3 has 20 residues. Trimming removed 7 bases from V and 5 bases from J; junction bases left unmatched: 25. Germline CDR1 is SGHRS and CDR2 is YFSETQ. This chain's CDR3 is CASPPDRLMSGRAGGDTQYF. In DNA form, the CDR3 reads TGCGCCAGCCCTCCTGACCGTCTGATGAGCGGGAGGGCCGGTGGAGATACGCAGTATTTT.

The V gene is TRBV4-1, the J gene TRBJ2-7; D possibly uses TRBD1 or TRBD2 (5 bases each). This CDR3 has 15 amino acids. Germline V lookup: CDR1 MGHRA, CDR2 YSYEKL. Between the trimmed V and J ends, which lost 1 base and 6 bases, there was a span of 16 bases. CDR3 in amino acids: CASSQGGGPSGEQYF. The CDR3, as DNA: TGCGCCAGCAGCCAAGGTGGGGGTCCCTCGGGCGAGCAGTACTTC.

The gene calls are TRBV11-1 and TRBJ2-5; 7 bases agree with TRBD2. Germline CDR1 is SGHAT and CDR2 is FQDESV (reference sequence). The CDR3 contains 15 residues. V shed 1 base and J 1 base; nucleotides not matched to a gene: 3. CDR3 protein: CASSLGSGGQETQYF. The DNA of the CDR3 is TGTGCCAGCAGCTTAGGATCGGGAGGCCAAGAGACCCAGTACTTC.

This clone has just a few counts. This chain connects TRBV11-2 to TRBJ2-1; D ambiguous. This CDR3 has 14 residues. V lost 4 bases and J lost 0, with 7 bases in between. Germline V gene sequence: CDR1 SGHAT, CDR2 FQNNGV. CDR3 nucleotide sequence: TGTGCCAGCAGCTCCTTGGGCTCCTACAATGAGCAGTTCTTC. It is translated as CASSSLGSYNEQFF.